A single sample gave rise to the 13 T cell receptor beta chains below, sequenced in a study of blood T cell repertoires in COVID-19 (TCRdb year 2020). Libraries came from the immunoSEQ multiplex PCR assay. Sourced from immuneACCESS, this table was stored by TCRdb with only in-frame sequences that have V and J called. A share of the clones is absent; for the studies checked, an unresolved V gene accounts for under half, and the remainder has no known explanation. Across this sample there are about 220,000 clones, with around 85% seen only once. Under 1.5% of the sample is in the top ten clones. Sequenced: PBMCs or T cells enriched from blood (not recorded which). The receptors come from a woman in her 40s with acute COVID-19.

The rearrangement links TRBV29-1 to TRBJ2-7; D unresolved. CDR3 length equals 14 residues. Germline V gene lookup returns CDR1 SQVTM and CDR2 ANQGSEA. Between the trimmed V and J ends, which lost 3 bases and 2 bases, there was a span of 14 bases. The CDR3: CSVELSTQAYEQYF. The CDR3, as DNA: TGCAGCGTTGAGTTAAGCACTCAAGCCTACGAGCAGTACTTC.

The gene calls are TRBV19 and TRBJ2-1; 12 nucleotides agree with TRBD2. The CDR3 runs to 18 residues. The germline CDR1 and CDR2 sequences are LNHDA and SQIVND (reference sequence). The trim removed 5 bases at V and 0 bases at J, leaving 8 bases unmatched. The CDR3 bases are TGTGCCAGTAGTGAGGGACTAGCGGGTATGACCTCCTACAATGAGCAGTTCTTC. Its translation is CASSEGLAGMTSYNEQFF.

The V call is TRBV5-1, the J call TRBJ1-4, with 8 bases that match TRBD1. The CDR3 contains 16 residues. Germline V gene data show CDR1 as SGHRS and CDR2 as YFSETQ. The ends lost 5 bases at V and 2 bases at J; junction bases unmatched: 8. The CDR3 DNA follows: TGCGCCAGCAGGCTCTCAGGGGGCTTGACTAATGAAAAACTGTTTTTT. Translation: CASRLSGGLTNEKLFF.

This chain connects TRBV10-1 to TRBJ2-7; 9 bases map to TRBD2. Germline-derived CDR1 and CDR2 are WNHNN and SYGVQD (reference sequence). The CDR3 is made up of 15 amino acids. Trimming removed 4 bases from V and 0 bases from J; junction bases left unmatched: 4. The CDR3 nucleotides read TGCGCCAGCAGTGCAGCGGGAGGAAGCTCCTACGAGCAGTACTTC. Protein sequence: CASSAAGGSSYEQYF.

This clone appeared a few times. This chain joins TRBV28 and TRBJ2-7, with D possibly matching TRBD1 (6 bases). Germline-derived CDR1 and CDR2 are MDHEN and SYDVKM. CDR3 length: 15 residues. Trimming took off 2 bases at V and 0 bases at J, with 11 bases between the two ends. DNA of the CDR3: TGTGCCAGCAGTTTACAGGGGCAGGACTCCTACGAGCAGTACTTC. This translates into CASSLQGQDSYEQYF.

The V gene is TRBV25-1, the J gene TRBJ1-4; D is unresolved. Germline CDR1 and CDR2: MGHDK and SYGVNS. Trimming took off 8 bases at V and 7 bases at J, with 14 bases between the two ends. The CDR3 contains 13 residues. CDR3 region: CASRGLLGEKLFF. CDR3 nucleotide sequence: TGTGCCAGCCGGGGTCTCTTGGGTGAAAAACTGTTTTTT.

This clone showed up just a few times. The chain is built from TRBV6-5 and TRBJ1-2, with unresolved D. Germline CDR1 MNHEY, CDR2 SVGAGI. The CDR3 has 13 amino acids. V was pared by 7 bases and J by 4 bases, with 13 bases between. The CDR3 DNA sequence: TGTGCCAGCATTATAACCTATGGCTATGGCTACACCTTC. The encoded protein is CASIITYGYGYTF.

The rearrangement uses TRBV6-1 and TRBJ1-1; D perhaps matches TRBD1 (6 bases). Germline values: CDR1 MNHNS, CDR2 SASEGT. The CDR3 spans 16 residues. The germline V and J ends were trimmed by 2 bases and 0 bases, with 13 bases remaining between them. The CDR3 DNA reads as TGTGCCAGCAGTGAACAAGGAGGACAGCTGAACACTGAAGCTTTCTTT. It specifies CASSEQGGQLNTEAFF.

This clone has more than one count but fewer than ten. The J gene is TRBJ2-3, the V gene TRBV6-5; D is unresolved. The germline V and J ends were trimmed by 0 bases and 1 base, with 5 bases remaining between them. The CDR3 has 14 residues. Germline V gene lookup returns CDR1 MNHEY and CDR2 SVGAGI. CDR3 nucleotide sequence: TGTGCCAGCAGTTACTCGGGCGGCACAGATACGCAGTATTTT. Encoded protein: CASSYSGGTDTQYF.

The chain uses TRBV28 and TRBJ2-7; D uncertain. The CDR3 totals 12 residues. Between the trimmed V and J ends, which lost 6 bases and 1 base, there was a span of 7 bases. From germline, CDR1 is MDHEN and CDR2 SYDVKM. CDR3 residues: CASRLTSYEQYF. For the CDR3, the DNA is TGTGCCAGCAGGCTGACATCCTACGAGCAGTACTTC.

In its sample, this clone was seen a few times. The chain combines TRBV10-3 with TRBJ2-3; TRBD2 aligns across 8 bases. This CDR3 has 13 residues. J gave up 14 bases and V 3 bases, and 10 bases lay outside the gene matches. Per the germline V gene, CDR1 is ENHRY and CDR2 is SYGVKD. Here the CDR3 reads CAISDGLSGGPYF. DNA of the CDR3: TGTGCCATCAGTGACGGGTTGTCGGGAGGGCCGTATTTT.

The genes are TRBV6-5 and TRBJ2-5, with TRBD2 identical over 13 bases. CDR3 size: 15 residues. With V trimmed by 2 bases and J by 5 bases, 2 bases remained unmatched. Germline V gene lookup returns CDR1 MNHEY and CDR2 SVGAGI. The CDR3 coding sequence is TGTGCCAGCAGTTACGGACTAGCGGGGGCGGAGACCCAGTACTTC. Its protein product is CASSYGLAGAETQYF.

V usage is TRBV3-1 (or the pseudogene TRBV3-2) and J usage is TRBJ2-1, with 15 bases that match TRBD2. Unmatched junction bases numbered 10, after V lost 6 bases and J lost 1 base. Germline CDR1 and CDR2: LGHDT and YNNKEL (reference sequence). The CDR3 has 19 amino acids. CDR3 sequence: CASSRHGTSGGSSYNEQFF. The CDR3 nucleotides read TGTGCCAGCAGTCGACACGGGACTAGCGGGGGGTCTTCCTACAATGAGCAGTTCTTC.